The clone carrying this T cell receptor beta chain occurred a few times. The V and J ends lost 8 bases and 1 base respectively, with 8 bases between them. The CDR3 length is 11 residues. Per germline, CDR1 SQVTM and CDR2 ANQGSEA. TCRdb ran MiXCR on the RT-PCR reads and lists one entry per CDR3 protein. The sample has roughly 960,000 distinct CDR3 sequences, roughly 18% seen once; the top ten hold roughly 6.4%. This sample is part of a study of patients and donors after allogeneic stem cell transplantation. The specimen sequenced was blood, either unsorted or a sorted T cell fraction (not recorded which). The sequence derives from a human donor who was either an allogeneic HSCT recipient or a stem cell or donor lymphocyte infusion donor (not recorded which). It is not recorded whose cells these are; they may come from a transplant donor. The rearrangement joins TRBV29-1 to TRBJ2-5; no clear D gene. CDR3 in DNA: TGCAGCCCGTGCGGCCAAGAGACCCAGTACTTC. It specifies CSPCGQETQYF.